These 19 T cell receptor beta chains were sequenced from one sample in a study of cytomegalovirus exposure and HLA in healthy donors. PCR employed 60 Vbeta and 13 Jbeta primers. The protocol was immunoSEQ multiplex PCR, while the TCRdb copy is restricted to in-frame clones and leaves out a portion. Among under 150,000 clones listed, over 65% were seen once. The source material was PBMCs. These receptors all stem from a man aged 18 to 35 in good health and CMV-seronegative.

The CDR3 region is CASSKKEGRGPQHF. CDR3 nucleotides: TGTGCCAGCAGCAAAAAGGAGGGCCGAGGGCCCCAGCATTTT. The rearrangement joins TRBV21-1 to TRBJ1-5. TRBV21-1 constitutes a pseudogene. This CDR3 is 14 amino acids long.

This chain links TRBV6-1 with TRBJ1-1, with unresolved D. CDR3 length: 11 residues. CDR1 MNHNS and CDR2 SASEGT come from the germline V gene. Between the trimmed V and J ends, which lost 10 bases and 3 bases, there was a span of 9 bases. CDR3 loop: CATYTHTEAFF. CDR3 nucleotides: TGTGCCACCTATACTCACACTGAAGCTTTCTTT.

The chain joins TRBV6-6 to TRBJ1-3; D is possibly TRBD1 (6 bases). The CDR3 has 16 amino acids. V was cut by 6 bases and J by 1 base, with 16 bases left in between. CDR1 is MNHNY and CDR2 is SVGAGI in the germline V gene (reference sequence). Here the CDR3 DNA reads TGTGCCAGCAGCCCTCAGGGGAGAAGTTCTGGAAACACCATATATTTT. Protein product: CASSPQGRSSGNTIYF.

The V gene is TRBV4-1, the J gene TRBJ1-1; D perhaps matches TRBD1 (6 bases). V lost 6 bases to trimming and J lost 4 bases, with 24 bases between them. This CDR3 spans 17 amino acids. CDR1 and CDR2 from the germline V gene are MGHRA and YSYEKL. Here the CDR3 reads CASRNLGGATMSTEAFF. CDR3 in DNA: TGCGCCAGCAGAAATTTAGGGGGGGCGACCATGAGCACTGAAGCTTTCTTT.

This rearrangement joins TRBV14 to TRBJ1-3; D unclear. Germline CDR1 and CDR2: SGHDN and FVKESK. The CDR3 covers 16 residues. Trimming shortened V by 2 bases and J by 0 bases, and 11 bases separated the two germline ends. As DNA, the CDR3 is TGTGCCAGCAGCCAACTGGTCCCGAGCTCTGGAAACACCATATATTTT. It encodes CASSQLVPSSGNTIYF.

In its sample, this clone was seen once. The chain uses TRBV5-4 and TRBJ1-3; D call uncertain. The CDR3 loop spans 17 amino acids. Germline V gives CDR1 SGHNT, CDR2 YYREEE (reference sequence). Trimming left V 3 bases short and J 0 bases short, with 16 bases between. Written as DNA, the CDR3 is TGTGCCAGCAGCTACCGCCTGTCCCCGAGCTCTGGAAACACCATATATTTT. Translated, it gives CASSYRLSPSSGNTIYF.

The V and J genes are TRBV18 and TRBJ2-5; TRBD1 matches 8 bases. TRBJ2-7 explains the end of the DNA better; the J call may be wrong. CDR3 length: 16 amino acids. Germline loops: CDR1 KGHSH, CDR2 LQKENI. The CDR3 DNA reads TGTGCCAGCTCACCCGCGACAGGGGCACTTACCTACGAGCAGTACTTC. This gives the protein CASSPATGALTYEQYF.

The chain combines TRBV5-1 with TRBJ2-1, with 12 positions matching TRBD2. This CDR3 has 15 residues. V trimming: 0 bases; J trimming: 6 bases; junction bases outside the gene matches: 1. CDR1 is SGHRS and CDR2 is YFSETQ in the germline V gene. CDR3 loop: CASSLATSGGNEQFF. The CDR3 DNA is TGCGCCAGCAGCTTGGCGACTAGCGGGGGCAATGAGCAGTTCTTC.

The chain joins TRBV4-1 to TRBJ2-2; D remains unclear. The CDR3 spans 13 residues. The V gene lost 5 bases and the J gene lost 6 bases, with 10 bases spanning the gap. Germline V lookup: CDR1 MGHRA, CDR2 YSYEKL. This CDR3 is CASSSPGAGELFF. CDR3 in DNA: TGCGCCAGCAGCTCCCCAGGCGCCGGGGAGCTGTTTTTT.

V gene TRBV12-5 combines with J gene TRBJ2-3; D ambiguous. Germline assignment: CDR1 LGHNT and CDR2 FRNRAP. This CDR3 comprises 11 residues. The V end lost 6 bases, the J end lost 4 bases, and 5 bases lay between the germline ends. CDR3 nucleotide sequence: TGTGCTAGTGGCGTCGCAGATACGCAGTATTTT. This sequence encodes CASGVADTQYF.

This chain links TRBV13 with TRBJ1-1; D might be TRBD1 (5 bases). CDR1 PRHDT and CDR2 FYEKMQ come from the germline V gene (reference sequence). CDR3 length: 15 amino acids. V dropped 6 bases and J dropped 0 bases, with 14 bases sitting between them. The chain's CDR3 is CASSPRQLMNTEAFF. In nucleotides, the CDR3 is TGTGCCAGCAGTCCGCGACAGCTTATGAACACTGAAGCTTTCTTT.

This chain uses TRBV5-1 with TRBJ2-5; possibly TRBD2 for D (6 bases). The DNA end is a closer match to TRBJ2-7, so the J assignment may be wrong. CDR1 SGHRS and CDR2 YFSETQ come from the germline V gene. The length of the CDR3 is 17 residues. DNA of the CDR3: TGCGCCAGCAGTCCGCCGCCGAGCCCGGCAGGGAGGTACGAGCAGTACTTC. Protein sequence: CASSPPPSPAGRYEQYF.

The CDR3 sequence is CASSSQLNTEAFF. CDR3 nucleotides: TGTGCCAGCAGCTCCCAGTTGAACACTGAAGCTTTCTTT. This chain uses TRBV7-8 with TRBJ1-1; D gene unclear. V was cut by 4 bases and J by 0 bases, with 6 bases left in between. This CDR3 spans 13 amino acids. CDR1 is SGHVS, CDR2 FQNEAQ, per germline.

The rearrangement joins TRBV19 to TRBJ1-1, with TRBD1 as a possible D gene (5 bases). The V end was cut by 3 bases, the J end by 8 bases, with 13 bases between. The CDR3 contains 13 residues. Germline CDR1 and CDR2: LNHDA and SQIVND (reference sequence). The DNA for the CDR3 is TGTGCCAGTAGTATGACCTTTGGGGCGGAAGCTTTCTTT. Amino acids: CASSMTFGAEAFF.

The chain combines TRBV19 with TRBJ1-1, with TRBD1 matching over 8 bases. The V gene's germline CDR1 is LNHDA and CDR2 SQIVND (reference sequence). This CDR3 contains 14 residues. Trimming took 6 bases from V and 2 from J; bases not matched to a gene: 5. As DNA, the CDR3 is TGTGCCAGTAGGGAGGGACAGGAAAACACTGAAGCTTTCTTT. It is translated as CASREGQENTEAFF.

The chain recombines TRBV7-9 with TRBJ2-3; D is possibly TRBD2 (6 bases). Trimming shortened V by 5 bases and J by 6 bases, and 24 bases separated the two germline ends. Germline V gene sequence: CDR1 SEHNR, CDR2 FQNEAQ (reference sequence). CDR3 size: 17 residues. The CDR3 protein is CASSPPWGGRGMDTQYF. In DNA, the CDR3 is TGTGCCAGCAGCCCCCCGTGGGGCGGTCGGGGGATGGATACGCAGTATTTT.

The V and J genes are TRBV7-9 and TRBJ1-1; 11 bases fit TRBD1. From germline, CDR1 is SEHNR and CDR2 FQNEAQ (reference sequence). The CDR3 is 15 amino acids. J gave up 1 base and V 4 bases, and 2 bases lay outside the gene matches. CDR3: CASSSGQGANTEAFF. Written as DNA, the CDR3 is TGTGCCAGCAGCTCCGGACAGGGGGCGAACACTGAAGCTTTCTTT. The variable domain in full, with the rest retrieved from reference TRBV7-9 and TRBJ1-1, is DTGVSQNPRHKITKRGQNVTFRCDPISEHNRLYWYRQTLGQGPEFLTYFQNEAQLEKSRLLSDRFSAERPKGSFSTLEIQRTEQGDSAMYLCASSSGQGANTEAFFGQGTRLTVV.

A single count supports this clone. A junction boundary mismatches the germline segment, possibly from a read error. The gene calls are TRBV7-9 and TRBJ1-2; D gene ambiguous. The V gene's germline CDR1 is SEHNR and CDR2 FQNEAQ (reference sequence). The CDR3 length is 14 residues. The DNA of the CDR3 is TGTTCCAGCAGCTTAGTTTCGGTTAACTATGGCTACACCTTC. Residues: CSSSLVSVNYGYTF.

About this clone: Other DNA sequences in the sample encode the same CDR3. The chain joins TRBV6-1 to TRBJ2-2; 10 bases are shared with TRBD2. Trimming removed 4 bases from V and 11 bases from J; junction bases left unmatched: 13. The CDR3 covers 16 residues. Germline assignment: CDR1 MNHNS and CDR2 SASEGT. CDR3 in amino acids: CASSALAGDGSGELFF. The CDR3 bases are TGTGCCAGCAGTGCGCTAGCGGGGGACGGAAGCGGAGAGCTGTTTTTT.